These 27 T cell receptor beta chains share one sample of origin, sequenced in a study of blood T cells in healthy people across ages. PCR was performed a second time for roughly 7 to 12 cycles using a sample-barcoded 5' primer and a J-beta primer mix. MiXCR, run by TCRdb on the 5' RACE reads, gives a single entry per CDR3 protein. The repertoire holds 800,000 or so distinct CDR3 sequences, around 68% seen once, with roughly 25% in the top ten. Input material: blood. The receptors originated from a man under 40 in good health.

With regard to this clonotype: With a much larger clone just one base away, this may be a read error. The chain is built from TRBV7-9 and TRBJ2-1, with unresolved D. This CDR3 has 14 residues. The V gene lost 1 base and the J gene lost 13 bases, with 17 bases spanning the gap. Germline CDR1 reads SEHNR; CDR2 reads FQNEAQ (reference sequence). The CDR3, as DNA: TGTGCCAGCAGCTTAGACGGGTTTACAGAGACCCAGTTCTTC. It codes for CASSLDGFTETQFF.

The V call is TRBV5-5, the J call TRBJ1-4, with TRBD1 identical over 9 bases. The CDR3 length is 18 residues. With V trimmed by 4 bases and J by 3 bases, 13 bases remained unmatched. CDR1 SGHKS and CDR2 YYEKEE come from the germline V gene (reference sequence). CDR3 sequence reads: CASSLRRQGGWANEKLFF. The CDR3 DNA reads as TGTGCCAGCAGCCTAAGAAGACAGGGGGGCTGGGCTAATGAAAAACTGTTTTTT.

This clonotype showed up just a few times. The chain joins TRBV18 to TRBJ2-5; no clear D gene. The CDR3 has 12 residues. Germline lookup yields CDR1 KGHSH and CDR2 LQKENI. V lost 0 bases and J 10 bases, leaving 9 bases between the germline ends. The CDR3: CASSPPLAGQYF. CDR3 sequence (DNA): TGTGCCAGCTCACCACCTCTTGCAGGCCAGTACTTC.

V and J are TRBV9 and TRBJ2-1; 12 positions agree with TRBD2. CDR1 SGDLS and CDR2 YYNGEE come from the germline V gene. Trimming took 2 bases from V and 6 from J; bases not matched to a gene: 9. CDR3 length: 17 amino acids. The CDR3 is CASSVSLSSGGANEQFF. The CDR3 DNA reads TGTGCCAGCAGCGTTTCCCTCTCTAGCGGGGGGGCCAATGAGCAGTTCTTC.

The V gene is TRBV18, the J gene TRBJ2-7, with D possibly called TRBD1 or TRBD2 (7 bases each). The CDR3 is 18 residues long. V shed 4 bases and J shed 1 base, with 23 bases lying between them. The germline V gene has CDR1 KGHSH and CDR2 LQKENI. The CDR3 nucleotides are TGTGCCAGCTCACGGTACGCCATACAGGGGAGGGGGTCCTACGAGCAGTACTTC. Translated, it gives CASSRYAIQGRGSYEQYF.

This clonotype was counted a few times. The chain recombines TRBV29-1 with TRBJ2-3; D gene unclear. CDR3 length: 13 residues. V gave up 5 bases and J gave up 1 base, with 10 bases separating them. The V gene's germline CDR1 is SQVTM and CDR2 ANQGSEA. The CDR3 region is CSVCRPGTDTQYF. The CDR3 DNA follows: TGCAGCGTTTGCCGGCCCGGCACAGATACGCAGTATTTT.

This clonotype was observed a handful of times. The chain has TRBV7-2 and TRBJ2-1; tentative D call: TRBD2 (6 bases). This CDR3 has 15 residues. Germline CDR1 reads SGHTA; CDR2 reads FQGNSA. V was shortened by 1 base and J by 8 bases, with 15 bases between the two germline ends. The DNA of the CDR3 is TGTGCCAGCAGCTTAGTCTCTACGGGAGTCGATGAGCAGTTCTTC. Its translation: CASSLVSTGVDEQFF. Full variable domain (outside the CDR3, taken from reference TRBV7-2 and TRBJ2-1): GAGVSQSPSNKVTEKGKDVELRCDPISGHTALYWYRQSLGQGLEFLIYFQGNSAPDKSGLPSDRFSAERTGGSVSTLTIQRTQQEDSAVYLCASSLVSTGVDEQFFGPGTRLTVL.

The J gene is TRBJ1-5, the V gene TRBV29-1, with 9 bases lining up with TRBD1. The CDR3 consists of 13 residues. V shed 6 bases and J 5 bases; nucleotides not matched to a gene: 5. CDR1 is SQVTM and CDR2 is ANQGSEA in the germline V gene. CDR3: CSVGQGGDQPQHF. In nucleotides, the CDR3 is TGCAGCGTGGGACAGGGAGGCGATCAGCCCCAGCATTTT.

Only one count was recorded for this clonotype. This rearrangement joins TRBV5-1 to TRBJ2-5; 11 nucleotides agree with TRBD2. CDR1 is SGHRS and CDR2 is YFSETQ in the germline V gene. This CDR3 region has 16 residues. V shed 4 bases and J 4 bases; nucleotides not matched to a gene: 9. The CDR3 region is CASSVSGTSGGETQYF. In nucleotides, the CDR3 is TGCGCCAGCAGCGTCTCCGGGACTAGCGGCGGAGAGACCCAGTACTTC. Drawing the rest from reference TRBV5-1 and TRBJ2-5, the complete variable domain is KAGVTQTPRYLIKTRGQQVTLSCSPISGHRSVSWYQQTPGQGLQFLFEYFSETQRNKGNFPGRFSGRQFSNSRSEMNVSTLELGDSALYLCASSVSGTSGGETQYFGPGTRLLVL.

The CDR3 sequence: CASSLGAWGSQPQHF. In nucleotides, the CDR3 is TGTGCCAGCAGCTTAGGGGCGTGGGGGTCTCAGCCCCAGCATTTT. The chain joins TRBV7-2 to TRBJ1-5; possible D gene TRBD1, 5 bases. V was shortened by 1 base and J by 6 bases, with 13 bases between the two germline ends. The CDR3 extends over 15 amino acids. From germline, CDR1 is SGHTA and CDR2 FQGNSA.

Worth noting for this clonotype: Sequence at one end of the junction differs from germline and may be a read error. This sequence joins TRBV4-1 and TRBJ1-5; 9 bases map to TRBD1. This CDR3 has 17 residues. Germline CDR1 reads MGHRA; CDR2 reads YSYEKL. This chain's CDR3 is CASSQEQGAASNQPQHF. The CDR3 DNA reads TGTGCCAGCAGCCAAGAACAGGGGGCAGCTAGCAATCAGCCCCAGCATTTT.

This clonotype was counted a few times. The V gene is TRBV7-2, the J gene TRBJ2-5, with 11 nucleotides matching TRBD2. Losses at the gene ends were 4 bases for V and 5 bases for J; bases not matched to a gene: 3. The CDR3 runs 14 residues. The V gene's germline CDR1 is SGHTA and CDR2 FQGNSA. For the CDR3, the DNA is TGTGCCAGCAGCTCGTGGACTAGCGGGGAGACCCAGTACTTC. Encoded protein: CASSSWTSGETQYF.

The chain combines TRBV29-1 with TRBJ2-1; D possibly corresponds to TRBD1 (6 bases). The germline gives CDR1 SQVTM, CDR2 ANQGSEA. This CDR3 is built from 15 residues. The CDR3 bases are TGCAGTGTGCAACCCCCGAAACAGGGTTACAATGAGCAGTTCTTC. This gives the protein CSVQPPKQGYNEQFF.

The chain is built from TRBV6-1 and TRBJ1-5; tentatively, D is TRBD1 (5 bases). The CDR3 length is 17 residues. The V and J ends lost 1 base and 3 bases respectively, with 16 bases between them. Looked up from germline, CDR1 is MNHNS and CDR2 is SASEGT. The CDR3 bases are TGTGCCAGCAGTGAAGACCCCTCAGGGTGGAACAATCAGCCCCAGCATTTT. It yields the protein CASSEDPSGWNNQPQHF.

The count of this clonotype is one. For the CDR3, the DNA is TGTGCCAGCAGCCAAGACCCTGACGCCTACAATGAGCAGTTCTTC. This codes for CASSQDPDAYNEQFF. V gene TRBV11-1 combines with J gene TRBJ2-1, with D hard to call. The CDR3 spans 15 residues. Deletions cut 5 bases from V and 2 bases from J, with 13 bases between. The germline CDR1 and CDR2 sequences are SGHAT and FQDESV (reference sequence).

This clonotype has only one observation. The rearrangement links TRBV29-1 to TRBJ2-2, with TRBD2 identical over 7 bases. Germline loops: CDR1 SQVTM, CDR2 ANQGSEA. The J segment lost 6 bases and the V segment lost 5 bases, leaving 6 bases of the junction unmatched. The CDR3 consists of 13 residues. The CDR3 spells CSVRSSGAGELFF. The DNA of the CDR3 is TGCAGCGTTCGTTCCAGCGGGGCCGGGGAGCTGTTTTTT.

The chain combines TRBV7-3 with TRBJ2-3; no clear D gene. The V end lost 5 bases, the J end lost 0 bases, and 15 bases lay between the germline ends. The CDR3 consists of 16 residues. Germline V gene data show CDR1 as SGHTA and CDR2 as FQGTGA. The CDR3 region is CASSPSWAPSTDTQYF. CDR3 nucleotide sequence: TGTGCCAGCAGCCCCTCCTGGGCGCCTAGCACAGATACGCAGTATTTT.

The chain links TRBV7-2 to TRBJ2-7; 12 nucleotides align to TRBD2. Trimming took 4 bases from V and 7 from J; bases not matched to a gene: 8. Germline values: CDR1 SGHTA, CDR2 FQGNSA. This CDR3 contains 15 residues. The CDR3 reads CASSWGLAGYNEQYF. DNA for the CDR3: TGTGCCAGCAGCTGGGGACTAGCGGGCTACAATGAGCAGTACTTC.

Of note for this clonotype: This likely stems from a read error, as it lies one base from a far larger clone. The chain has TRBV12-3 or TRBV12-4 and TRBJ2-3; 8 nucleotides match TRBD2. The CDR3 covers 15 residues. Written as DNA, the CDR3 is TGTGCCTGCAGTTTAGCCGGGGGGGGCACAGATACGCAGTATTTT. Translating gives CACSLAGGGTDTQYF.

V gene TRBV28 combines with J gene TRBJ2-5; D is unresolved. From germline, CDR1 is MDHEN and CDR2 SYDVKM. The CDR3 is made up of 14 amino acids. Trimming shortened V by 2 bases and J by 5 bases, and 12 bases separated the two germline ends. CDR3 in DNA: TGTGCCAGCAGTTTACCCGGCTCCGGGGAGACCCAGTACTTC. Translation: CASSLPGSGETQYF.

This chain joins TRBV4-2 and TRBJ2-5; 14 bases align to TRBD2. The J call may be incorrect, as the DNA end agrees better with TRBJ2-7. CDR1 LGHNA and CDR2 YNFKEQ come from the germline V gene. The CDR3 sequence is 15 residues long. CDR3 residues: CASSQVGTSGGEQYF. The CDR3 region has the DNA TGTGCCAGCAGCCAAGTAGGGACTAGCGGGGGCGAGCAGTACTTC.

V and J are TRBV7-2 and TRBJ2-7, with D tentatively TRBD2 (5 bases). The DNA matches TRBJ2-1 better at its end, which makes the J call doubtful. CDR1 SGHTA and CDR2 FQGNSA come from the germline V gene. CDR3 length: 15 residues. CDR3 loop: CASSSLLGSGDEQFF. The CDR3 bases are TGTGCCAGCAGCTCCCTCTTGGGGAGCGGCGATGAGCAGTTCTTC.

Concerning this clonotype: The junction shows a germline mismatch at one end, possibly a read error. This chain uses TRBV7-2 with TRBJ2-1; D tentatively reads TRBD1 or TRBD2 (5 bases each). The CDR3 is 16 residues long. The germline V gene has CDR1 SGHTA and CDR2 FQGNSA. CDR3 amino acids: CASSSPGTISYNEQFF. CDR3 in DNA: TGTGCCAGCAGCTCCCCGGGGACCATCTCCTACAATGAGCAGTTTTTC. Combining the CDR3 with reference TRBV7-2 and TRBJ2-1 gives the whole variable domain GAGVSQSPSNKVTEKGKDVELRCDPISGHTALYWYRQSLGQGLEFLIYFQGNSAPDKSGLPSDRFSAERTGGSVSTLTIQRTQQEDSAVYLCASSSPGTISYNEQFFGPGTRLTVL.

This clonotype was observed a few times. The rearrangement joins TRBV29-1 to TRBJ1-5; the match to TRBD1 covers 7 bases. The germline V gene has CDR1 SQVTM and CDR2 ANQGSEA. There are 12 residues in the CDR3. Germline trimming cut 1 base from V and 6 bases from J; bases unmatched to any gene: 0. CDR3 protein: CSVEGTGQPQHF. The CDR3 nucleotides read TGCAGCGTTGAAGGGACAGGTCAGCCCCAGCATTTT.

The chain couples TRBV5-1 to TRBJ1-5; 8 bases match TRBD1. The CDR3 sequence is 16 residues long. V shed 0 bases, J shed 4 bases, and the junction held 6 bases outside the gene matches. Germline lookup yields CDR1 SGHRS and CDR2 YFSETQ. The CDR3 loop is CASSLVPDRANQPQHF. In nucleotides, the CDR3 is TGCGCCAGCAGCTTGGTTCCGGACAGGGCTAATCAGCCCCAGCATTTT.

The genes are TRBV15 and TRBJ2-3, with D unclear. The CDR3 contains 16 residues. Germline loops: CDR1 LNHNV, CDR2 YYDKDF (reference sequence). Trimming removed 8 bases at V and 6 bases at J, with 24 bases between. The CDR3 sequence: CATSNPHNRVSDTQYF. CDR3 bases: TGTGCCACCTCCAACCCTCACAATAGAGTTTCCGATACGCAGTATTTT.

The chain carries TRBV29-1 and TRBJ2-3; weak D call: TRBD1 (6 bases). The CDR3 length is 11 residues. Trimming stripped 6 bases from V and 14 bases from J, with 18 bases between. The V gene's germline CDR1 is SQVTM and CDR2 ANQGSEA. The CDR3 DNA is TGCAGCGTCGAGGGGACATCTCTTAGGTATTTT. Translated: CSVEGTSLRYF.